This T cell receptor beta chain was recorded in a study of T cells in Graves' hyperthyroidism and ophthalmopathy. Germline V gene data show CDR1 as MNHNS and CDR2 as SASEGT. The CDR3 runs to 11 residues. V was trimmed by 3 bases and J by 5 bases, leaving 5 bases between them. Concerning this clonotype itself: Its antigen is unidentified.

Overall study findings and caveats: Most expanded thyroid clonotypes above 0.001 recurred in blood.

PBMCs were sourced from roughly 9.7 ml fresh peripheral blood. TCR beta CDR3 sequences were amplified from RNA transcripts. The HTBI set primed first-round TCR CDR3 RT-PCR. TCRdb processed the multiplex PCR reads anew with MiXCR; each CDR3 protein has one entry. The top ten clones hold about 21% of a sample with around 350,000 distinct CDR3 sequences, around 15% of them seen once. The sequence derives from a woman aged 55-69 years with Graves' ophthalmopathy. V and J are TRBV6-1 and TRBJ2-7; D is undetermined. Material for sequencing was blood. CDR3 coding DNA: TGTGCCAGCAGTGACACTCACGAGCAGTACTTC. This translates into CASSDTHEQYF.